Below, 13 T cell receptor beta chains from the same sample are listed, as sequenced in a study of vaccination and CD4 T cells after COVID-19. Specified treatment: roughly ten-day PBMC culture with coronavirus spike peptide pools or control peptides (ViraFEST assay). CD4+ T lymphocytes from the unexposed donor were collected before the COVID-19 pandemic (2011-2018). The Oncomine TCR Beta short-read assay sequenced DNA from cultured CD4+ T cells. From cultured CD4+ T cells, genomic DNA was extracted. TCRdb passed the PCR reads through MiXCR, listing each CDR3 protein once. Of 8,000 to 10,000 distinct CDR3 sequences detected, approximately 40% appear once; the ten largest clones hold about 25%. Their antigen targets remain unknown. The sequencing input was CD4+ T cells from blood, cultured in vitro. These receptor sequences come from a human donor in good health.

This clonotype has just one count. V gene TRBV14 combines with J gene TRBJ2-5; 11 bases are shared with TRBD2. V lost 4 bases, J lost 5 bases, and 21 bases stayed unmatched. Germline lookup yields CDR1 SGHDN and CDR2 FVKESK. The CDR3 covers 20 residues. CDR3 sequence: CASSPSARVSGRGAGETQYF. In DNA, the CDR3 is TGTGCCAGCAGCCCAAGCGCGCGGGTTAGCGGGAGGGGGGCTGGGGAGACCCAGTACTTC.

The rearrangement links TRBV6-1 to TRBJ2-7; a possible D gene is TRBD2 (5 bases). From germline, CDR1 is MNHNS and CDR2 SASEGT. The germline V and J ends were trimmed by 7 bases and 1 base, with 14 bases remaining between them. The CDR3 runs 14 residues. The CDR3 nucleotides read TGTGCCAGCAAGGAGGCGATAGGGTCCTACGAGCAGTACTTC. Translation gives CASKEAIGSYEQYF.

The chain couples TRBV2 to TRBJ2-5, with 11 positions matching TRBD1. CDR1 is SNHLY and CDR2 is FYNNEI in the germline V gene. This CDR3 is 15 amino acids long. The V gene end was trimmed by 5 bases and the J gene end by 5 bases; junction bases not matched to a gene: 7. The CDR3 loop is CASSPGQGVWETQYF. In nucleotides, the CDR3 is TGTGCCAGCAGTCCGGGACAGGGGGTTTGGGAGACCCAGTACTTC.

The J gene is TRBJ2-3, the V gene TRBV6-1; D call uncertain. The CDR3 totals 16 residues. CDR1 MNHNS and CDR2 SASEGT come from the germline V gene. The ends were cut back, 6 bases at V and 0 bases at J, with 16 bases in the middle. Here the CDR3 reads CASSLTRVPSTDTQYF. The CDR3 DNA reads as TGTGCCAGCAGCTTAACCCGAGTTCCTAGCACAGATACGCAGTATTTT.

By share, this clonotype ranks as medium-sized (0.01 to 0.1%). The J gene is TRBJ2-7, the V gene TRBV5-1, with 8 bases that match TRBD2. The CDR3 runs to 14 residues. Looked up from germline, CDR1 is SGHRS and CDR2 is YFSETQ. With V trimmed by 0 bases and J by 4 bases, 3 bases remained unmatched. The CDR3 reads CASSLVAGSYEQYF. The CDR3, as DNA: TGCGCCAGCAGCTTGGTAGCGGGAAGTTACGAGCAGTACTTC.

This chain links TRBV6-1 with TRBJ2-1, with a possible D match to TRBD2 (5 bases). Trimming took 4 bases from V and 2 from J, leaving 12 bases between them. The CDR3 is 15 residues long. CDR1 is MNHNS and CDR2 is SASEGT in the germline V gene. CDR3 in DNA: TGTGCCAGCAGTGCCCGGGGTGTCCCCTACAATGAGCAGTTCTTC. Translating it yields CASSARGVPYNEQFF.

V gene TRBV10-3 combines with J gene TRBJ1-2; perhaps TRBD1 as D (6 bases). The V end was cut by 1 base, the J end by 6 bases, with 9 bases between. This CDR3 has 13 residues. The germline V gene encodes CDR1 ENHRY and CDR2 SYGVKD. The CDR3 is CAISEFEGDGYTF. CDR3 nucleotide sequence: TGTGCCATCAGTGAGTTTGAGGGGGATGGCTACACCTTC.

V and J are TRBV7-2 and TRBJ2-1; D is ambiguous. Germline CDR1 is SGHTA and CDR2 is FQGNSA. The V and J ends lost 5 bases and 2 bases respectively, with 7 bases between them. The CDR3 runs to 13 residues. CDR3 sequence (DNA): TGTGCCAGCAGCCGTGGCCCCTACAATGAGCAGTTCTTC. Residues: CASSRGPYNEQFF. Using reference TRBV7-2 and TRBJ2-1 for the parts outside the CDR3, the full variable domain is GAGVSQSPSNKVTEKGKDVELRCDPISGHTALYWYRQSLGQGLEFLIYFQGNSAPDKSGLPSDRFSAERTGGSVSTLTIQRTQQEDSAVYLCASSRGPYNEQFFGPGTRLTVL.

The chain joins TRBV7-8 to TRBJ2-2, with 8 bases fitting TRBD2. This CDR3 comprises 14 residues. With V trimmed by 5 bases and J by 2 bases, 1 base remained unmatched. Germline V lookup: CDR1 SGHVS, CDR2 FQNEAQ. CDR3 protein: CASSGTRNTGELFF. The CDR3 DNA follows: TGTGCCAGCAGCGGGACTAGAAACACCGGGGAGCTGTTTTTT. Together with reference TRBV7-8 and TRBJ2-2, the CDR3 gives the full variable domain: GAGVSQSPRYKVAKRGQDVALRCDPISGHVSLFWYQQALGQGPEFLTYFQNEAQLDKSGLPSDRFFAERPEGSVSTLKIQRTQQEDSAVYLCASSGTRNTGELFFGEGSRLTVL.

This clonotype has only a few counts. V gene TRBV20-1 combines with J gene TRBJ1-2; 7 positions agree with TRBD1. CDR1 is DFQATT, CDR2 SNEGSKA, per germline (reference sequence). The V segment lost 3 bases and the J segment 0 bases; nucleotides outside the gene matches: 7. CDR3 length: 15 amino acids. The CDR3 region has the DNA TGCAGTGCTAGTTACAGGGGCCGAACTAACTATGGCTACACCTTC. Its translation: CSASYRGRTNYGYTF.

The gene calls are TRBV20-1 and TRBJ1-5; TRBD1 aligns across 9 bases. This CDR3 has 16 amino acids. V trimming: 5 bases; J trimming: 5 bases; junction bases outside the gene matches: 13. Germline V gene data show CDR1 as DFQATT and CDR2 as SNEGSKA (reference sequence). CDR3 amino acids: CSAGTTGQGRHQPQHF. The CDR3 DNA follows: TGCAGTGCTGGAACCACGGGACAGGGAAGGCATCAGCCCCAGCATTTT.

This clonotype was seen a few times. The chain combines TRBV7-2 with TRBJ2-7, with D possibly matching TRBD1 (7 bases). Deletions cut 1 base from V and 5 bases from J, with 15 bases between. The CDR3 covers 15 residues. Germline CDR1 reads SGHTA; CDR2 reads FQGNSA. CDR3 sequence (DNA): TGTGCCAGCAGCTTAGGGAGGGGGCGCGAAGACGAGCAGTACTTC. Its protein product is CASSLGRGREDEQYF.

The chain is built from TRBV4-3 and TRBJ2-7, with D unresolved. V was cut by 0 bases and J by 1 base, with 7 bases left in between. This CDR3 region has 14 residues. CDR1 and CDR2 (germline): LGHNA, YSLEER. DNA of the CDR3: TGCGCCAGCAGCCAAGATTCCATATCCTACGAGCAGTACTTC. It specifies CASSQDSISYEQYF.